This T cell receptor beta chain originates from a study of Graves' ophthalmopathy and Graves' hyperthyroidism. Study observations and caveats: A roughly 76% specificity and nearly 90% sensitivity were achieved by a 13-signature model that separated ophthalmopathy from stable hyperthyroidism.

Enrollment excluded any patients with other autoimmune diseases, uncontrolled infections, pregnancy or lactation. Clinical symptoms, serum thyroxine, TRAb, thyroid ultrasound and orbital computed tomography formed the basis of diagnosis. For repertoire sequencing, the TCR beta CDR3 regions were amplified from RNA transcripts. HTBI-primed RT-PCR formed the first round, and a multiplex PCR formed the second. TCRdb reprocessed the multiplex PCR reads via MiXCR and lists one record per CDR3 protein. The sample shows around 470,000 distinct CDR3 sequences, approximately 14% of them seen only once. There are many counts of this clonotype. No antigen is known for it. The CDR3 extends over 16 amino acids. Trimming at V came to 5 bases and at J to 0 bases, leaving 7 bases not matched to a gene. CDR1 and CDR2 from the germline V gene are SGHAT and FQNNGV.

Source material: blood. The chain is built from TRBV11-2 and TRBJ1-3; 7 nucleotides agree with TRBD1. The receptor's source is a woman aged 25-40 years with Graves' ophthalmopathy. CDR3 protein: CASSRYRGPSGNTIYF. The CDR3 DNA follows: TGTGCCAGCAGCCGCTACAGGGGACCCTCTGGAAACACCATATATTTT.